The present entry profiles one T cell receptor (beta chain) with its context. This receptor's antigen is unknown. Qualities for individual bases were not recorded, and no much larger clone is one base off. The source of the sample is a study of T cell responses to AZD1222 COVID-19 vaccine (dated by TCRdb to the early 2020s). Looking at the study overall: AZD1222 recipients with second doses at about 4 weeks or about 12 weeks were pooled, because spike-specific TCR depth and breadth did not differ between schedules. TCR sequencing was performed for roughly 250 trial participants, of whom 200 to 220 were given two doses of AZD1222 and around 25 were given two doses of MenACWY control vaccine. Enrollment into the trials was organized by age into subgroups of 18-55, 56-69 and 70-plus years, and those subgroups contained approximately 150, 30 and 60 TCR-sequenced participants, respectively.

In the paper's terms, the time point label means: baseline before first vaccination. Samples from vaccinated people were obtained from the UK trials COV001 and COV002, which included a single-blind randomized controlled phase 2/3 trial of AZD1222 (ChAdOx1 nCoV-19) in healthy adults. For TCRbeta chain sequencing, PBMC samples from trial participants were taken at day 0 and at day 28 after the second dose. What the work shows at the level of the full study, not this receptor alone: After two AZD1222 doses, both the breadth and the depth of spike-specific TCRs were significantly higher than at day 0 and than in MenACWY recipients. Participants were mostly white British and included more females than males, and it was suggested by the authors that clonal diversity may have been underestimated. The vaccine-associated CD4 TCRs covered the entire spike protein, and the dominant responses fell in regions 160-218 and 743-854. Nearly half of unique spike-specific TCRs reportedly recognized epitopes outside regions mutated in the B.1.351 and B.1.1.7 variants. Because no day 14 peak-response samples were available, the repertoires could be characterized only after the peak T cell response. Only five to seven AZD1222 recipients were SARS-CoV-2 seropositive at baseline, limiting conclusions about previously exposed vaccinees. In the small 56-69-year group, the increase in depth fell short of significance, most likely because of low power.

The CDR3 regions of human TCRbeta chains were analyzed by immunosequencing. The paper's processing steps were these. Repertoire TCRs were matched against a reference library of SARS-CoV-2-specific TCRs generated with the MIRA antigen-specificity platform. Breadth meant the fraction of unique TCRs that were SARS-CoV-2-associated, whereas depth meant the fraction of total T cells that were SARS-CoV-2-associated. Using the MIRA data, each spike-specific TCR was assigned both to the spike region to which the TCR was reactive and to a CD4 or CD8 class. Log10-transformed breadth and depth values were compared by one-way ANOVA with Sidak's multiple comparisons tests. TCRdb stores this immuneACCESS table with in-frame sequences only. Part of the clones is absent; in the studies checked, under half of the shortfall reflects unresolved V genes, and no reason is known for the rest. For V, J and clone size, that table is used; D and trimming come from the DNA. This sample lists about 190,000 clones; approximately 91% were detected once. Roughly 0.98% of the sample lies in the top ten.

Source: peripheral blood, taken on day 0 of AZD1222 vaccination. This clonotype was sampled from an adult in good health.

The sequenced DNA: TGCGCCAGCAGCTTGGTAGGGGGCCGTGATGGTGAGCAGTTCTTC. Protein translation: CASSLVGGRDGEQFF. The rearrangement joined TRBV5-1 to TRBJ2-1; TRBD1 matches 7 bases in the middle. The CDR3 spans 15 residues, from the cysteine through the phenylalanine. CDR3 DNA only is kept here, 45 bases in frame from base 1. Germline trimming: 0 bases from V, 9 bases from J; junction bases outside gene matches: 9. The germline V gene provides CDR1 SGHRS and CDR2 YFSETQ.